What follows are 19 T cell receptor beta chains derived from one specimen sequenced in a study of blood T cells in healthy people across ages. Primers used in a second PCR of about 6 to 11 cycles were a sample-barcoded 5' primer and a J-beta primer mix. TCRdb processed the 5' RACE reads anew with MiXCR; each CDR3 protein has one entry. This table holds about 1,800,000 distinct CDR3 sequences, roughly 27% found once. The specimen was blood. The receptors were gathered from a woman aged 25 to 39 in good health.

At least ten counts were recorded for this clonotype. The chain links TRBV28 to TRBJ1-2, with D possibly matching TRBD1 (5 bases). V lost 7 bases to trimming and J lost 5 bases, with 11 bases between them. CDR1 is MDHEN, CDR2 SYDVKM, per germline. CDR3 length equals 12 residues. The CDR3, as DNA: TGTGCCAGCACAGGGCAGGATTATGGCTACACCTTC. It specifies CASTGQDYGYTF.

This clonotype was detected a few times. The chain carries TRBV29-1 and TRBJ2-7, with D maybe TRBD1 (5 bases). The CDR3 sequence is 15 residues long. Germline assignment: CDR1 SQVTM and CDR2 ANQGSEA. Trimming left V 2 bases short and J 0 bases short, with 14 bases between. The CDR3 coding sequence is TGCAGCGTTGAACCAAGGGGCAGGAGCTCCTACGAGCAGTACTTC. Its protein is CSVEPRGRSSYEQYF.

The genes are TRBV18 and TRBJ2-2, with unresolved D. The CDR3 runs to 14 residues. V lost 6 bases and J lost 1, with 9 bases in between. CDR1 is KGHSH and CDR2 is LQKENI in the germline V gene. CDR3 sequence reads: CASSVNRNTGELFF. The CDR3 DNA sequence: TGTGCCAGCTCGGTCAACAGGAACACCGGGGAGCTGTTTTTT.

This CDR3 reads CASSLGSGSPNEQFF. As DNA, the CDR3 is TGTGCCAGCAGCTTAGGAAGCGGGAGCCCGAATGAGCAGTTCTTC. This chain links TRBV7-2 with TRBJ2-1; 8 bases line up with TRBD2. V was clipped by 1 base and J by 7 bases; unmatched bases: 6. CDR3 length equals 15 residues. Germline CDR1 is SGHTA and CDR2 is FQGNSA.

This clonotype was seen only a few times. CDR3 region: CASSLGFDGDGQPQHF. The CDR3 DNA sequence: TGTGCCAGCAGCTTAGGTTTTGATGGGGATGGCCAGCCCCAGCATTTT. The chain uses TRBV7-2 and TRBJ1-5; D unclear. The CDR3 is 16 amino acids. Looked up from germline, CDR1 is SGHTA and CDR2 is FQGNSA. The V end lost 1 base, the J end lost 7 bases, and 17 bases lay between the germline ends.

Note on this clonotype: Compared with germline, one end of the junction differs, possibly owing to a read error. The chain recombines TRBV29-1 with TRBJ2-3, with 11 bases identical to TRBD2. Germline CDR1 SQVTM, CDR2 ANQGSEA. The CDR3 is 15 amino acids. CDR3 region: CGVGHSGRAGDTQYF. DNA of the CDR3: TGCGGCGTGGGGCATAGCGGGAGGGCCGGAGATACACAGTATTTT.

V usage is TRBV5-1 and J usage is TRBJ2-5; D is unresolved. This CDR3 contains 14 residues. Trimming cost V 0 bases and J 1 base, with 7 bases left between them. Germline CDR1 and CDR2: SGHRS and YFSETQ. This CDR3 is CASSLVWGQETQYF. The CDR3 nucleotides are TGCGCCAGCAGCTTGGTGTGGGGCCAAGAGACCCAGTACTTC.

This clonotype was seen a handful of times. The chain links TRBV5-1 to TRBJ2-1; TRBD2 matches 8 bases. The CDR3 sequence is 17 residues long. V lost 4 bases and J lost 0; bases outside the gene matches: 9. Germline V gives CDR1 SGHRS, CDR2 YFSETQ. CDR3 nucleotides: TGCGCCAGCAGCCTGCGTGGGGGGACTAGCTCCTACAATGAGCAGTTCTTC. Protein product: CASSLRGGTSSYNEQFF.

This clonotype occurred many times. The genes are TRBV4-1 and TRBJ2-1; D gene uncertain. Trimming stripped 0 bases from V and 8 bases from J, with 8 bases between. This CDR3 has 13 residues. Per germline, CDR1 MGHRA and CDR2 YSYEKL. The CDR3 spells CASSQDFGDEQFF. The CDR3 nucleotides are TGCGCCAGCAGCCAAGATTTCGGTGATGAGCAGTTCTTC.

The table lists this clonotype with many counts. The chain has TRBV29-1 and TRBJ2-7; 8 positions match TRBD1. The trim removed 6 bases at V and 4 bases at J, leaving 5 bases unmatched. CDR1 and CDR2 (germline): SQVTM, ANQGSEA. This CDR3 region has 12 residues. This chain's CDR3 is CSVGQEQYEQYF. For the CDR3, the DNA is TGCAGCGTGGGACAGGAACAATACGAGCAGTACTTC.

The chain employs TRBV29-1 and TRBJ1-6; D gene unclear. Germline CDR1 is SQVTM and CDR2 is ANQGSEA. The CDR3 loop spans 13 amino acids. Trimming took 4 bases from V and 5 from J, leaving 9 bases between them. The CDR3 DNA follows: TGCAGCGTTGCAGCGGGGAATAATTCACCCCTCCACTTT. This encodes CSVAAGNNSPLHF.

Note on this clonotype: Sequence at one end of the junction differs from germline and may be a read error. The chain recombines TRBV12-3 or TRBV12-4 with TRBJ2-3; 12 bases map to TRBD2. The CDR3 length is 16 residues. This CDR3 reads CANSRGLAGSTDTQYF. Here the CDR3 DNA reads TGTGCCAACAGTCGAGGACTAGCGGGGAGCACAGATACGCAGTATTTT.

The chain couples TRBV20-1 to TRBJ1-1; 9 bases are shared with TRBD1. Germline-derived CDR1 and CDR2 are DFQATT and SNEGSKA (reference sequence). Germline trimming cut 6 bases from V and 10 bases from J; bases unmatched to any gene: 18. This CDR3 region has 15 residues. The CDR3: CSAPVAGTGKRGAFF. DNA of the CDR3: TGCAGTGCCCCAGTCGCCGGGACAGGGAAAAGGGGAGCTTTCTTT.

Here the CDR3 reads CASRDGTAGNTIYF. The DNA for the CDR3 is TGCGCCAGCAGAGACGGGACAGCTGGAAACACCATATATTTT. The gene calls are TRBV5-1 and TRBJ1-3; 7 bases match TRBD1. The CDR3 runs 14 residues. Germline V CDR1 and CDR2: SGHRS, YFSETQ. With V trimmed by 5 bases and J by 2 bases, 4 bases remained unmatched. The complete variable domain, with remaining parts taken from reference TRBV5-1 and TRBJ1-3, reads KAGVTQTPRYLIKTRGQQVTLSCSPISGHRSVSWYQQTPGQGLQFLFEYFSETQRNKGNFPGRFSGRQFSNSRSEMNVSTLELGDSALYLCASRDGTAGNTIYFGEGSWLTVV.

This clonotype was seen just once. A much larger clone lies one base from this, so it may be a read error. This chain uses TRBV28 with TRBJ2-1, with D tentatively TRBD1 or TRBD2 (5 bases each). The CDR3 loop spans 13 amino acids. Deletions cut 7 bases from V and 8 bases from J, with 15 bases between. Looked up from germline, CDR1 is MDHEN and CDR2 is SYDVKM. CDR3 sequence: CASTSGTVDEQFF. In DNA form, the CDR3 reads TGTGCCAGCACCTCCGGGACGGTAGATGAGCAGTTCTTC.

Many counts were recorded for this clonotype. The V call is TRBV6-2 or TRBV6-3, the J call TRBJ2-1, with unresolved D. This CDR3 comprises 12 residues. Germline CDR1 is MNHEY and CDR2 is SVGEGT. Deletions cut 5 bases from V and 6 bases from J, with 8 bases between. The CDR3 spells CASSDPSNEQFF. CDR3 sequence (DNA): TGTGCCAGCAGTGATCCTTCCAATGAGCAGTTCTTC.

This clonotype was picked up many times. This chain uses TRBV12-3 or TRBV12-4 with TRBJ2-7; the D gene is possibly TRBD2 (6 bases). V lost 2 bases and J lost 6, with 8 bases in between. This CDR3 has 12 amino acids. CDR3 loop: CASSLSGGEQYF. As DNA, the CDR3 is TGTGCCAGCAGTTTATCCGGGGGCGAGCAGTACTTC.

The chain carries TRBV10-1 and TRBJ2-1; TRBD2 matches 9 bases. The CDR3 contains 17 residues. The V gene end was trimmed by 0 bases and the J gene end by 8 bases; junction bases not matched to a gene: 11. Germline V gene data show CDR1 as WNHNN and CDR2 as SYGVQD (reference sequence). CDR3 nucleotides: TGCGCCAGCAGTGAGTCGCGGGCTAGCGGGAACCAATATGAGCAGTTCTTC. Its translation is CASSESRASGNQYEQFF.

V and J are TRBV29-1 and TRBJ2-7, with D perhaps matching TRBD1 or TRBD2 (5 bases each). V was clipped by 6 bases and J by 6 bases, with 9 bases between them. The CDR3 covers 10 residues. Germline V lookup: CDR1 SQVTM, CDR2 ANQGSEA. CDR3 loop: CSVGTVEQYF. CDR3 in DNA: TGCAGCGTAGGGACGGTCGAGCAGTACTTC.